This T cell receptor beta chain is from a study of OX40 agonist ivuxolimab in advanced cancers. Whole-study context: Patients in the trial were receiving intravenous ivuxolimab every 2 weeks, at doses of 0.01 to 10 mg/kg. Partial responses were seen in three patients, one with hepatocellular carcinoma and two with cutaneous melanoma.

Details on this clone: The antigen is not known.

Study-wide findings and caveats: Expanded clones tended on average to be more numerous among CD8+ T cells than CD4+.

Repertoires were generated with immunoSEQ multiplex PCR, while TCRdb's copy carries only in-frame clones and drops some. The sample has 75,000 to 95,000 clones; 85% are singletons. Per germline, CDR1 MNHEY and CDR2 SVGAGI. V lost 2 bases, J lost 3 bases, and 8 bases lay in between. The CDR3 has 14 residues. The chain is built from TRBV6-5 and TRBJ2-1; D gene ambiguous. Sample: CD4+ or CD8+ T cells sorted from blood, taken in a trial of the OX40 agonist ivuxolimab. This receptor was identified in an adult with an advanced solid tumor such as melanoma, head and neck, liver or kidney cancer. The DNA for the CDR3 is TGTGCCAGCAGTTACCAACAGTTCTACAATGAGCAGTTCTTC. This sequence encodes CASSYQQFYNEQFF.